This T cell receptor (beta chain) was observed in a study of cytomegalovirus exposure and HLA in healthy donors. This CDR3 comprises 18 residues. The ends lost 0 bases at V and 10 bases at J; junction bases unmatched: 17. CDR1 and CDR2 from the germline V gene are LGHNA and YNFKEQ. Study-wide results and limits: Being productive about 87% or about 30% of the time was typical of most TCR beta V segments in an earlier analysis.

About this clone: The antigen is not known.

PCR employed 60 Vbeta and 13 Jbeta primers. Some clones are missing from TCRdb's copy, which holds only in-frame ones; the method was immunoSEQ multiplex PCR. The table lists more than 120,000 clones, over 80% of them singletons, with under 3.5% in the top ten. The rearrangement uses TRBV4-2 and TRBJ1-4; TRBD1 aligns across 7 bases. Source material: PBMCs. The source is a woman aged 25 to 39 in good health and CMV-seronegative. Here the CDR3 DNA reads TGTGCCAGCAGCCAAGATATGGGGCAGGGGGGCGTTCGTGGAAAACTGTTTTTT. As protein: CASSQDMGQGGVRGKLFF.